This T cell receptor beta chain was profiled in a study of vaccination and CD4 T cells after COVID-19. The sample's treatment: approximately 9-day PBMC culture with coronavirus spike peptide pools or control peptides (ViraFEST assay). Cultured CD4+ T cell DNA was sequenced using the Oncomine TCR Beta short-read assay. TCRdb re-called the PCR reads through MiXCR, storing one row per CDR3 protein. The table shows about 8,700 distinct CDR3 sequences, with 50% to 65% occurring only once. This CDR3 has 15 residues. Trimming removed 0 bases at V and 5 bases at J, with 13 bases between. Germline V gives CDR1 LNHNV, CDR2 YYDKDF (reference sequence). By frequency in the sample, this clonotype is medium-sized. What it recognizes is unknown.

Specimen: CD4+ T cells from blood, cultured in vitro. The V call is TRBV15, the J call TRBJ2-5; D ambiguous. This TCR was sampled from a human donor who had recovered from COVID-19. DNA of the CDR3: TGTGCCACCAGCAGAGACTTGGTTTTTCCGGAGACCCAGTACTTC. Translated: CATSRDLVFPETQYF.